These T cell receptor beta chains were read from a single sample in a study of blood T cells in healthy people across ages. MiXCR was run by TCRdb on the 5' RACE reads, yielding one entry per CDR3 protein. The data contain around 1,700,000 distinct CDR3 sequences, 28% of them singletons. Sequenced: blood. The receptor set was obtained from a woman aged 25 to 39 in good health. The CDR3 runs from the conserved cysteine through the conserved F or W. Fields, in order: V gene, clone size, J gene, D gene, CDR3 DNA, CDR3 protein. D genes are given only for firm matches. A clone size is listed for some rows: how often the clone was seen (once, few, many), or a class if it is expanded.

TRBV5-1,few,TRBJ2-7,TRBD1,TGCGCCAGCAGGCCCGGGACAGGGAACTACGAGCAGTACTTC,CASRPGTGNYEQYF
TRBV20-1,few,TRBJ2-3,TRBD2,TGCAGTGCTAGGCCGACTAGCCACACAGATACGCAGTATTTT,CSARPTSHTDTQYF
TRBV28,many,TRBJ2-7,-,TGTGCCAGCAGTTCCGAGGACTTATTGGTCGACGAGCAGTACTTC,CASSSEDLLVDEQYF
TRBV15,-,TRBJ2-3,-,TGTGCCACCTCAGGGGGAGGAAAAGATACGCAGTATTTT,CATSGGGKDTQYF
TRBV14,-,TRBJ1-1,-,TGTGCCAGCAGCCAAGAATATCGGACCACTGAAGCTTTCTTT,CASSQEYRTTEAFF
TRBV6-2/TRBV6-3,-,TRBJ2-3,TRBD2,TGTGCCAGCAGTTACTTCCTAGCGGGACGAGGTTTGGCTACGCAGTATTTT,CASSYFLAGRGLATQYF
TRBV20-1,once,TRBJ2-3,-,TGCAGTGCTGACTCGCCAATGGGTGCAGATCCGCAGTATTTT,CSADSPMGADPQYF
TRBV20-1,-,TRBJ1-1,TRBD1,TGCAGTGCCGATCGACAGGGTGAAGCTTTCTTT,CSADRQGEAFF
TRBV2,-,TRBJ1-4,TRBD1,TGTGCCAGCACCCTGGGGCAGGGGGTTAATGAAAAACTGTTTTTT,CASTLGQGVNEKLFF
TRBV5-5,-,TRBJ2-5,-,TGTGCCAGCAGCTTTATAAGCGGCGAGACCCAGTACTTC,CASSFISGETQYF
TRBV20-1,once,TRBJ1-1,-,TGCAGTGCTAGAGATCCGGGTGTAAGTGAGGCTTTCTTT,CSARDPGVSEAFF
TRBV4-2,many,TRBJ2-7,-,TGTGCCAGCAGCCAGAGTTTAGCGGAGAACTCCTACGAGCAGTACTTC,CASSQSLAENSYEQYF
TRBV29-1,-,TRBJ1-2,-,TGCAGCGCCCGATCTCAGGGGCGTTCTGGGGGCTACACCTTC,CSARSQGRSGGYTF
TRBV5-1,-,TRBJ2-7,TRBD1,TGCGCCAGCAGCTTGGAAGGGACAGGGGGCGCCGAGCAGTACTTC,CASSLEGTGGAEQYF
TRBV12-3/TRBV12-4,-,TRBJ2-3,-,TGTGCCAGCAGCTCGCCTTGGGCTAGCGTCGCAGATACGCAGTATTTT,CASSSPWASVADTQYF
TRBV14,-,TRBJ2-5,-,TGTGCCAGCAGCCAAGATGTCAGGGCCGGAGGGCAAGAGACCCAGTACTTC,CASSQDVRAGGQETQYF
TRBV19,-,TRBJ2-3,TRBD2,TGTGCCAGTAGTATTGGGACTAGCGCGGATACGCAGTATTTT,CASSIGTSADTQYF
TRBV4-1,few,TRBJ2-7,-,TGCGCCAGCAGCCCGACCGGGGGGACATTTGACCGAGGGGAGCAGTACTTC,CASSPTGGTFDRGEQYF
TRBV4-1,-,TRBJ1-4,-,TGCGCCAGCAGCCAAGGCAGAGCAGCAACTAATGAAAAACTGTTTTTT,CASSQGRAATNEKLFF
TRBV20-1,-,TRBJ2-7,TRBD1,TGCAGTGCTAGGGACCTACTTTCAGGGGGATTCTACGAGCAGTACTTC,CSARDLLSGGFYEQYF
TRBV7-6,many,TRBJ1-2,-,TGTGCCAGCAGCCCAGATGGCAGGCCCTCTCCTGGCTACACCTTC,CASSPDGRPSPGYTF
TRBV24-1,-,TRBJ2-1,-,TGTGCCACCAGTGACCCGGTAGGTCCCAATGAGCAGTTCTTC,CATSDPVGPNEQFF
TRBV6-5,few,TRBJ1-1,-,TGTGCCAGCTCCCCGAGGAAGAACACTGAAGCTTTCTTT,CASSPRKNTEAFF
TRBV14,-,TRBJ2-1,TRBD2,TGTGCCAGCAGTCGTAGACCGGGGGGTAGCTACAATGAGCAGTTCTTC,CASSRRPGGSYNEQFF
TRBV20-1,many,TRBJ2-7,-,TGCAGTGCTAGAGATTGGGTCGAGCAGTACTTC,CSARDWVEQYF
TRBV20-1,-,TRBJ1-5,TRBD1,TGCAGTGCAAATCAACGGACAGGGGGAATTGCAAGCAATCAGCCCCAGCATTTT,CSANQRTGGIASNQPQHF
TRBV9,-,TRBJ2-7,-,TGTGCCAGCAGCGTATCGGCAGGCTGGGGGGAGCAGTACTTC,CASSVSAGWGEQYF
TRBV29-1,many,TRBJ2-5,TRBD2,TGCAGCGTTGTGCCAAGCGGGGGGGCAAATCTCGAGACCCAGTACTTC,CSVVPSGGANLETQYF
TRBV7-6,-,TRBJ2-6,-,TGTGCCAGCAGCTCCCGGGGTACATTCTCTGGGGCCAACGTCCTGACTTTC,CASSSRGTFSGANVLTF
TRBV7-2,-,TRBJ2-1,-,TGTGCCAGCAGCTTTTGGGGGGGCAGGGCGAAGGAGGACGAGCAGTTCTTC,CASSFWGGRAKEDEQFF
TRBV11-2,-,TRBJ2-7,TRBD1,TGTGCCAGCAGCTCGATTACAAACAGGGGGCGCAGGCACGAGCAGTACTTC,CASSSITNRGRRHEQYF
TRBV29-1,few,TRBJ2-5,-,TGCAGCGTTGAAGGGAGTGCAGGAGAACGAGAGACCCAGTACTTC,CSVEGSAGERETQYF
TRBV25-1,-,TRBJ2-1,-,TGTGCCAGCAGTACCCTAGCGTCGAGCTCCTACAATGAGCAGTTCTTC,CASSTLASSSYNEQFF
TRBV27,-,TRBJ1-5,-,TGTGCCAGCAGTTTTGGCAGACATCAGCCCCAGCATTTT,CASSFGRHQPQHF
TRBV27,-,TRBJ2-7,-,TGTGCCAGCAGTATCCTCCGCGGGGAAGGGCAGTACTTC,CASSILRGEGQYF
TRBV30,-,TRBJ2-7,TRBD2,TGTGCCTGGAGTCCCTGGGGGGGAGGCGAGCAGTACTTC,CAWSPWGGGEQYF
TRBV7-9,many,TRBJ2-1,TRBD2,TGTGCCAGCAGCCGACTAGCGGGAGCCCCCCATGAGCAGTTCTTC,CASSRLAGAPHEQFF
TRBV3-1,many,TRBJ2-7,TRBD1,TGTGCCAGCAGCCAAGCACAAACAGGGGGGAAAGCCTACGAGCAGTACTTC,CASSQAQTGGKAYEQYF
TRBV28,-,TRBJ1-1,TRBD1,TGTGCCAGCAGCACAAGGACAGGGGACCCGAACACTGAAGCTTTCTTT,CASSTRTGDPNTEAFF
TRBV4-2,many,TRBJ2-3,TRBD2,TGTGCCAGCAGCCAGGCGTTGCGGGGGGCTATCACAGATACGCAGTATTTT,CASSQALRGAITDTQYF
TRBV5-1,many,TRBJ1-2,-,TGCGCCAGCAGAGAGGGGCCAGCTAACTATGGCTACACCTTC,CASREGPANYGYTF
TRBV20-1,few,TRBJ2-7,TRBD1,TGCAGTGCTAGTGAGACAGGGTTCTACGAGCAGTACTTC,CSASETGFYEQYF
TRBV6-1,-,TRBJ2-5,-,TGTGCCAGCAGTGAAGTCGGGGGAGAGACCCAGTACTTC,CASSEVGGETQYF
TRBV13,-,TRBJ2-5,-,TGTGCCAGCAGCTCCCGTTCGGGTAGGGGGGGGCAGGGAGAGACCCAGTACTTC,CASSSRSGRGGQGETQYF
TRBV4-2,-,TRBJ1-1,TRBD1,TGTGCCAGCAGCACTCGACAGGGGACGATGAACACTGAAGCTTTCTTT,CASSTRQGTMNTEAFF
TRBV6-5,few,TRBJ1-1,-,TGTGCCAGCAGTTACTTGGGGACACTGAACACTGAAGCTTTCTTT,CASSYLGTLNTEAFF
TRBV12-3/TRBV12-4,few,TRBJ1-6,-,TGTGCCAGCAGCGTCTCCCATTCACCCCTCCACTTT,CASSVSHSPLHF
TRBV6-2/TRBV6-3,-,TRBJ2-5,TRBD1,TGTGCCAGCAGTTACTCGAAGGGACAGGAGTATGAAGAGACCCAGTACTTC,CASSYSKGQEYEETQYF
TRBV5-1,-,TRBJ2-2,-,TGCGCCAGCAGAACTGAGGGGCCAGATCTGTTTTTT,CASRTEGPDLFF
TRBV12-3/TRBV12-4,many,TRBJ2-7,-,TGTGCCAGCAGTTCCGGGACGGCGACTGGCGAGCAGTACTTC,CASSSGTATGEQYF
TRBV3-1,-,TRBJ2-2,-,TGTGCCAGCAGCCAATCAGCGCGAGGCGGGGAGCTGTTTTTT,CASSQSARGGELFF